This is a list of T cell receptor beta chains from one sample in a study of post-analysis software for immune sequencing data. A single record per CDR3 protein comes from TCRdb applying MiXCR to the PCR reads. The sample has hundreds of thousands of distinct CDR3 sequences; roughly three fifths are singletons. The material sequenced was blood. These receptors all stem from a girl aged 2-10 years with multiple sclerosis. CDR3s include the opening cysteine and the closing phenylalanine or tryptophan. The D gene is left open where the match is weak. Not all rows give a size; the values are once, few, many and, for expanded clones, a class.

>TRBJ2-5|.|.|TRBV6-5
CASWRVRETQYF
TGTGCCAGCTGGCGGGTGAGGGAGACCCAGTACTTC
>TRBJ2-5|.|TRBD1|TRBV12-3/TRBV12-4
CASSWTGKEETQYF
TGTGCCAGCAGTTGGACAGGGAAAGAAGAGACCCAGTACTTC
>TRBJ2-3|once|.|TRBV29-1
CSVDDRRGTDTQYF
TGCAGCGTCGATGACAGGCGAGGCACAGATACGCAGTATTTT
>TRBJ1-1|.|.|TRBV20-1
CSARPPTGSMNTEAFF
TGCAGTGCTAGACCCCCAACAGGGTCGATGAACACTGAAGCTTTCTTT
>TRBJ2-3|.|.|TRBV3-1
CASSLSGAGTDTQYF
TGTGCCAGCAGCCTTTCAGGGGCCGGTACAGATACGCAGTATTTT
>TRBJ1-6|.|.|TRBV28
CASSYGTTENSPLHF
TGTGCCAGCAGTTACGGGACTACGGAAAATTCACCCCTCCACTTT
>TRBJ2-3|.|.|TRBV6-6
CASSYGFGGRGDTQYF
TGTGCCAGCAGTTATGGGTTCGGGGGACGGGGAGATACGCAGTATTTT
>TRBJ2-3|.|TRBD2|TRBV5-1
CASSLAQLAGRADTQYF
TGCGCCAGCAGCCTGGCCCAACTAGCGGGAAGGGCAGATACGCAGTATTTT
>TRBJ2-5|.|TRBD2|TRBV6-5
CASSYMPGLAGAEETQYF
TGTGCCAGCAGTTACATGCCGGGACTAGCGGGAGCCGAAGAGACCCAGTACTTC
>TRBJ2-2|.|.|TRBV29-1
CSGVLGTVNTGELFF
TGCAGCGGGGTTTTAGGGACGGTGAACACCGGGGAGCTGTTTTTT
>TRBJ2-1|.|TRBD2|TRBV20-1
CSASCPPGLGWNEQFF
TGCAGTGCTAGTTGTCCCCCGGGACTAGGGTGGAATGAGCAGTTCTTC
>TRBJ1-2|.|.|TRBV6-5
CASSRSDRWGGYTF
TGTGCCAGCAGCCGGTCCGACAGGTGGGGCGGCTACACCTTC
>TRBJ2-7|.|.|TRBV27
CASSLSAGLEQYF
TGTGCCAGCAGTTTATCCGCAGGGTTAGAGCAGTACTTC
>TRBJ2-3|.|TRBD2|TRBV5-6
CASSFRLADTDTQYF
TGTGCCAGCAGCTTTCGGCTAGCGGACACAGATACGCAGTATTTT
>TRBJ2-7|few|TRBD1|TRBV30
CAWSAGGEQYF
TGTGCCTGGAGTGCAGGGGGCGAGCAGTACTTC
>TRBJ1-4|.|TRBD1|TRBV6-1
CASRQGTNEKLFF
TGTGCCAGCAGACAGGGGACTAATGAAAAACTGTTTTTT
>TRBJ2-1|few|.|TRBV9
CASSVEDNEQFF
TGTGCCAGCAGCGTAGAGGACAATGAGCAGTTCTTC
>TRBJ2-5|.|TRBD2|TRBV25-1
CASSDKGLAGTQETQYF
TGTGCCAGCAGTGATAAGGGACTAGCGGGGACCCAAGAGACCCAGTACTTC
>TRBJ2-7|few|.|TRBV4-1
CASSPRLVDNEQYF
TGCGCCAGCAGCCCAAGATTAGTGGACAACGAGCAGTACTTC
>TRBJ2-7|.|TRBD1|TRBV14
CASSQYGTGTYEQYF
TGTGCCAGCAGCCAATATGGGACAGGAACCTACGAGCAGTACTTC
>TRBJ2-2|.|.|TRBV24-1
CATSGKYANTGELFF
TGTGCCACCAGTGGAAAGTACGCGAACACCGGGGAGCTGTTTTTT
>TRBJ2-4|.|TRBD2|TRBV20-1
CSADGTSGSTKNIQYF
TGCAGTGCCGACGGGACTAGCGGGTCGACCAAAAACATTCAGTACTTC
>TRBJ1-2|.|.|TRBV20-1
CSASMARLLGYTF
TGCAGTGCTAGTATGGCTCGACTTCTTGGCTACACCTTC
>TRBJ2-1|few|TRBD2|TRBV5-1
CASSLARGRMGEQFF
TGCGCCAGCAGCTTGGCACGCGGGAGGATGGGTGAGCAGTTCTTC
>TRBJ2-6|.|TRBD1|TRBV5-1
CASGQGSSGANVLTF
TGCGCCAGTGGACAGGGCTCCTCTGGGGCCAACGTCCTGACTTTC
>TRBJ1-4|few|.|TRBV4-3
CASSQGRNNEKLFF
TGCGCCAGCAGCCAAGGCAGGAATAATGAAAAACTGTTTTTT
>TRBJ2-1|.|.|TRBV20-1
CSASRGSAHNEQFF
TGCAGTGCTAGTCGGGGTAGCGCACACAATGAGCAGTTCTTC
>TRBJ2-1|once|.|TRBV11-2
CASPTGPGGYNEQFF
TGTGCCAGTCCTACAGGGCCCGGAGGATACAATGAGCAGTTCTTC
>TRBJ2-1|.|.|TRBV20-1
CSASGGPEQFF
TGCAGTGCTAGCGGGGGACCCGAGCAGTTCTTC
>TRBJ1-1|.|TRBD1|TRBV12-3/TRBV12-4
CASSFWDSNTEAFF
TGTGCCAGCAGTTTCTGGGACAGTAACACTGAAGCTTTCTTT
>TRBJ1-1|.|TRBD1|TRBV4-3
CASSQVGDRLMNTEAFF
TGCGCCAGCAGCCAAGTGGGGGACAGACTAATGAACACTGAAGCTTTCTTT
>TRBJ1-1|few|TRBD1|TRBV29-1
CSSTTGTNTEAFF
TGCAGCTCCACGACAGGGACGAACACTGAAGCTTTCTTT
>TRBJ2-5|.|TRBD2|TRBV6-5
CASSYTSGYQETQYF
TGTGCCAGCAGTTATACTAGCGGGTACCAAGAGACCCAGTACTTC
>TRBJ2-1|few|TRBD1|TRBV6-6
CASSHRDRGHNEQFF
TGTGCCAGCAGCCACCGGGACAGGGGGCACAATGAGCAGTTCTTC
>TRBJ1-1|.|.|TRBV14
CASSLMQNTEAFF
TGTGCCAGCAGCCTCATGCAGAACACTGAAGCTTTCTTT
>TRBJ2-3|few|.|TRBV10-2
CASSESEQGTDTQYF
TGCGCCAGCAGTGAGTCGGAGCAGGGCACAGATACGCAGTATTTT
>TRBJ1-5|.|.|TRBV20-1
CSASKENQPQHF
TGCAGTGCTAGTAAAGAGAATCAGCCCCAGCATTTT
>TRBJ2-1|once|.|TRBV3-1
CASSPGTVPYYNEQFF
TGTGCCAGCAGCCCGGGGACCGTTCCATATTACAATGAGCAGTTCTTC
>TRBJ1-1|.|.|TRBV5-1
CASSLVPGVNTEAFF
TGCGCCAGCAGCTTGGTACCGGGCGTGAACACTGAAGCTTTCTTT
>TRBJ2-2|once|.|TRBV3-1
CASSLPDYTGELFF
TGTGCCAGCAGCCTTCCCGATTACACCGGGGAGCTGTTTTTT
>TRBJ1-1|few|.|TRBV5-5
CASSAQRGRGTEAFF
TGTGCCAGCAGCGCCCAACGGGGGAGAGGCACTGAAGCTTTCTTT
>TRBJ2-7|.|.|TRBV15
CATSSTDTTYEQYF
TGTGCCACCAGTTCGACAGACACCACCTACGAGCAGTACTTC
>TRBJ1-1|.|.|TRBV7-3
CASSSLAGTEAFF
TGTGCCAGCAGCTCGTTGGCGGGAACTGAAGCTTTCTTT
>TRBJ2-7|few|TRBD2|TRBV11-2
CASSFGLAVSYEQYF
TGTGCCAGCAGCTTCGGACTAGCGGTGTCCTACGAGCAGTACTTC
>TRBJ2-1|.|.|TRBV12-3/TRBV12-4
CASRYTGLGEQFF
TGTGCCAGCAGGTATACAGGGTTAGGTGAGCAGTTCTTC
>TRBJ2-1|.|TRBD1|TRBV20-1
CSARDQWQGANNEQFF
TGCAGTGCTAGAGATCAGTGGCAGGGGGCGAACAATGAGCAGTTCTTC
>TRBJ2-7|few|.|TRBV10-3
CAIRERDGFYEQYF
TGTGCCATCAGGGAGAGGGACGGGTTCTACGAGCAGTACTTC
>TRBJ2-5|.|.|TRBV12-3/TRBV12-4
CASSQIQPPSRSGPSGPETQYF
TGTGCCAGCAGCCAGATACAACCTCCGAGTCGTAGCGGTCCCTCGGGTCCCGAGACCCAGTACTTC
>TRBJ1-2|.|TRBD1|TRBV15
CATSTASLDRAYGYTF
TGTGCCACCAGCACTGCTTCCTTGGACAGGGCTTATGGCTACACCTTC
>TRBJ1-2|few|TRBD1|TRBV7-9
CASSSVTGDGYTF
TGTGCCAGCAGCTCCGTGACAGGGGACGGCTACACCTTC